This TCR beta chain was profiled in a study of shared clonotypes between healthy human individuals. The CDR3 consists of 14 residues. Trimming cost V 1 base and J 4 bases, with 8 bases left between them. Germline CDR1 reads SGHDN; CDR2 reads FVKESK. Study-level findings and limits: It was observed that around 5% of naive CD4 clonotypes were shared across several donors. Across subsets, estimated richness was generally greater for naive than for memory populations.

Genomic DNA per cell subset filled all wells of several immunoSEQ plates. Assay used: immunoSEQ multiplex PCR; TCRdb lists only in-frame clones, some missing. In the table there are hundreds of thousands of clones, about 95% of which are singletons. Terminally differentiated effector memory CD45RA+ cells were left out of the naive CD8 fraction, which was CD45RO-negative and positively selected for CCR7. Concerning this clone itself: The antigen is not known.

This chain joins TRBV14 and TRBJ1-3; D unresolved. This TCR came from a woman aged 25 to 45 in good health. Material: naive CD8+ T cells sorted from blood. CDR3 nucleotide sequence: TGTGCCAGCAGCCAAGTACCAAGCGGAAACACCATATATTTT. It codes for CASSQVPSGNTIYF.